Given below is one TCR beta chain in context. Its antigen is undetermined. This specimen comes from a study of cytotoxic CD8 clonotypes in ibrutinib-treated CLL. This CDR3 contains 13 residues. Trimming removed 0 bases from V and 8 bases from J; junction bases left unmatched: 1. Per germline, CDR1 MGHRA and CDR2 YSYEKL. Study-level findings and limits: Starting clonality was above that of age-matched healthy donors and tracked circulating CD8+ T-cell counts.

Investigators sought sequencing depths of between 1 in 200,000 and 1 in 1 million T cells. Here immunoSEQ multiplex PCR was the method, and the copy in TCRdb shows in-frame clones only, minus some. The sample records approximately 46,000 clones, roughly 69% being singletons. This TCR derives from a human donor with chronic lymphocytic leukemia. The specimen comprised PBMCs, sampled after 12 months of ibrutinib treatment. V is TRBV4-1 and J is TRBJ2-1, with 7 bases matching TRBD1. CDR3 sequence: CASSQDQGDEQFF. The CDR3 coding sequence is TGCGCCAGCAGCCAAGATCAGGGGGATGAGCAGTTCTTC.